This passage covers 17 T cell receptor beta chains from one sample sequenced in a study of vaccination effects on CD4 cells after COVID-19. Their antigen targets remain unknown. Sequencing was performed with immunoSEQ multiplex PCR; in TCRdb, only in-frame clones are kept and a portion is missing. This sample has around 35,000 clones, with roughly 62% found just once. Antigen-specific CD4+ T cells expanded by the ViraFEST assay with viral peptide pools were then sequenced. Cells that had been cultured for ten to eleven days were the source of isolated CD4+ T cells. The healthy vaccine recipients, who had no prior SARS-CoV-2 infection, showed negative nucleocapsid antibodies. Sequencing was performed on CD4+ T cells from PBMCs cultured with HCoV-OC43 spike peptides, taken before COVID-19 vaccination. Subset indicated: HCoV-OC43 spike overlapping peptide pool stimulation. The receptors stem from a human donor who received a COVID-19 vaccine.

The V call is TRBV4-1, the J call TRBJ2-7, with TRBD2 matching over 10 bases. This CDR3 comprises 15 residues. V trimming: 3 bases; J trimming: 4 bases; junction bases outside the gene matches: 6. The germline CDR1 and CDR2 sequences are MGHRA and YSYEKL. This CDR3 reads CASSHQRGGLYEQYF. CDR3 in DNA: TGCGCCAGCAGCCACCAGCGGGGGGGCTTGTACGAGCAGTACTTC.

The rearrangement uses TRBV6-1 and TRBJ1-1; no definite D call. V lost 3 bases, J lost 4 bases, and 6 bases lay in between. Germline V gives CDR1 MNHNS, CDR2 SASEGT. The CDR3 has 12 amino acids. The DNA of the CDR3 is TGTGCCAGCAGTGAGAGGTTCACTGAAGCTTTCTTT. It translates to CASSERFTEAFF.

V is TRBV6-5 and J is TRBJ1-1; D gene uncertain. The CDR3 covers 13 residues. In germline, CDR1 is MNHEY, CDR2 SVGAGI. V was shortened by 8 bases and J by 4 bases, with 14 bases between the two germline ends. The DNA of the CDR3 is TGTGCCAGCCATAGGACCGGGCTCACTGAAGCTTTCTTT. Translation: CASHRTGLTEAFF.

This chain connects TRBV21-1 to TRBJ2-7. TRBV21-1 is labeled a pseudogene. This CDR3 contains 14 residues. DNA for the CDR3: TGTGCCAGCAGCAAAAGGGTCACCACCTACGAGCAGTACTTC. Encoded protein: CASSKRVTTYEQYF.

This clone has more than one count but fewer than ten. This chain uses TRBV27 with TRBJ2-4; 7 nucleotides align to TRBD2. This CDR3 region has 14 residues. CDR1 and CDR2 from the germline V gene are MNHEY and SMNVEV (reference sequence). J gave up 4 bases and V 5 bases, and 5 bases lay outside the gene matches. CDR3 amino acids: CASSALGGKNIQYF. DNA of the CDR3: TGTGCCAGCAGTGCGCTCGGGGGGAAAAACATTCAGTACTTC.

This chain uses TRBV6-5 with TRBJ1-2; D call uncertain. The germline CDR1 and CDR2 sequences are MNHEY and SVGAGI. CDR3 length: 16 amino acids. The germline V and J ends were trimmed by 3 bases and 0 bases, with 14 bases remaining between them. CDR3 nucleotides: TGTGCCAGCAGTTATCATTCGGGCCAAGCTAACTATGGCTACACCTTC. Protein product: CASSYHSGQANYGYTF.

The chain recombines TRBV6-5 with TRBJ1-2, with TRBD1 as a possible D gene (6 bases). Trimming shortened V by 0 bases and J by 8 bases, and 19 bases separated the two germline ends. Germline V gives CDR1 MNHEY, CDR2 SVGAGI. CDR3 size: 16 residues. The CDR3 DNA follows: TGTGCCAGCAGTTACTCAGCCGCGCGGGGGGCTTCGGGCTACACCTTC. Protein sequence: CASSYSAARGASGYTF.

The rearrangement links TRBV7-9 to TRBJ2-5, with 7 bases identical to TRBD2. The CDR3 is 12 residues long. Germline CDR1 reads SEHNR; CDR2 reads FQNEAQ (reference sequence). V gave up 1 base and J gave up 12 bases; unmatched junction bases: 5. DNA for the CDR3: TGTGCCAGCAGCTTAGGAACTAGCGAGGAGTACTTC. It yields the protein CASSLGTSEEYF.

The chain links TRBV5-1 to TRBJ2-3; 7 nucleotides line up with TRBD2. The germline V gene encodes CDR1 SGHRS and CDR2 YFSETQ. V dropped 4 bases and J dropped 3; count of bases not matched to a gene: 11. The CDR3 contains 16 residues. The CDR3 region is CASSPLRSGGTDTQYF. DNA for the CDR3: TGCGCCAGCAGCCCCCTGCGTTCGGGGGGAACAGATACGCAGTATTTT.

This chain links TRBV5-1 with TRBJ2-7, with D unclear. V was trimmed by 4 bases and J by 2 bases, leaving 10 bases between them. There are 13 residues in the CDR3. CDR1 is SGHRS and CDR2 is YFSETQ in the germline V gene. CDR3 residues: CASSLHATYEQYF. DNA of the CDR3: TGCGCCAGCAGCCTCCACGCGACCTACGAGCAGTACTTC.

The chain combines TRBV13 with TRBJ2-1, with D possibly being TRBD2 (6 bases). The CDR3 length is 17 residues. The V gene's germline CDR1 is PRHDT and CDR2 FYEKMQ (reference sequence). Trimming shortened V by 1 base and J by 5 bases, and 18 bases separated the two germline ends. CDR3 nucleotide sequence: TGTGCCAGCAGCTTAGTTTGGACGGGAGTCACCAACAATGAGCAGTTCTTC. This codes for CASSLVWTGVTNNEQFF.

The J gene is TRBJ2-7, the V gene TRBV5-4, with 8 bases fitting TRBD1. The CDR3 totals 18 residues. The J segment lost 0 bases and the V segment lost 1 base, leaving 12 bases of the junction unmatched. CDR1 and CDR2 from the germline V gene are SGHNT and YYREEE (reference sequence). The CDR3 sequence: CASSLNRGTSRSSYEQYF. CDR3 DNA: TGTGCCAGCAGCTTGAACAGGGGGACCAGCCGCAGCTCCTACGAGCAGTACTTC.

J is TRBJ1-2 and V is TRBV6-5; TRBD1 agrees at 7 bases. Germline V gives CDR1 MNHEY, CDR2 SVGAGI. The CDR3 runs to 15 residues. J lost 7 bases, V lost 0 bases, and 8 bases had no gene match. The CDR3 DNA sequence: TGTGCCAGCAGTTACTCTCGACAGGGTTTTCCTGGCTACACCTTC. This translates into CASSYSRQGFPGYTF.

The genes are TRBV2 and TRBJ1-4, with D possibly TRBD1 on 6 matching bases. Germline V gene data show CDR1 as SNHLY and CDR2 as FYNNEI. The CDR3 contains 13 residues. Trimming took off 8 bases at V and 8 bases at J, with 15 bases between the two ends. The CDR3 loop reads CASLTGKGEKLFF. The CDR3 coding sequence is TGTGCCAGCCTAACAGGGAAGGGAGAAAAACTGTTTTTT.

The chain carries TRBV5-8 and TRBJ2-1, with a possible D match to TRBD2 (7 bases). This CDR3 contains 16 residues. Per the germline V gene, CDR1 is SGHTS and CDR2 is YDEGEE. The germline V and J ends were trimmed by 1 base and 10 bases, with 21 bases remaining between them. CDR3 sequence reads: CASSLRIWGGRQEQFF. The CDR3 DNA reads TGTGCCAGCAGCTTGCGGATTTGGGGGGGCCGCCAGGAGCAGTTCTTC.

This chain joins TRBV12-3 or TRBV12-4 and TRBJ2-7; D remains unclear. Trimming took off 5 bases at V and 3 bases at J, with 5 bases between the two ends. This CDR3 spans 11 amino acids. The CDR3 DNA follows: TGTGCCAGCAGTCGATACTACGAGCAGTACTTC. Translation: CASSRYYEQYF.

The rearrangement links TRBV6-5 to TRBJ2-3; D gene ambiguous. The germline gives CDR1 MNHEY, CDR2 SVGAGI. Trimming took 8 bases from V and 4 from J, leaving 7 bases between them. The CDR3 loop spans 11 amino acids. Written as DNA, the CDR3 is TGTGCCAGCCAAGGACCAGATACGCAGTATTTT. Amino acid sequence: CASQGPDTQYF.